What follows are 20 T cell receptor beta chains derived from one specimen sequenced in a study of regulatory T cells in long-lasting Graves disease. Sequencing libraries for TCR beta were prepared with iRepertoire HTBI primers and Arm-PCR of CDR3 regions. TCRdb re-called the multiplex PCR reads through MiXCR, storing one row per CDR3 protein. The sample carries 600,000 to 650,000 distinct CDR3 sequences, 16% recorded once. Time point of the sample: newly diagnosed GD, antithyroid drugs for less than 3 months. PBMC-derived RNA was used for the TCR library. The same sample was also studied in work on T cells in Graves' hyperthyroidism and ophthalmopathy.

The sample consisted of peripheral blood mononuclear cells (PBMCs), taken at new diagnosis, from a patient treated with antithyroid drugs. The receptors stem from a woman aged 25-40 years with Graves disease.

This clonotype qualifies as medium-sized. The rearrangement uses TRBV28 and TRBJ1-2, with D tentatively TRBD1 (5 bases). The germline V and J ends were trimmed by 3 bases and 4 bases, with 15 bases remaining between them. Germline V gives CDR1 MDHEN, CDR2 SYDVKM. This CDR3 has 15 amino acids. For the CDR3, the DNA is TGTGCCAGCAGTTTTGGGGGTGAGATCTTCTATGGCTACACCTTC. Encoded protein: CASSFGGEIFYGYTF.

This clonotype occurred a few times. The J gene is TRBJ2-5, the V gene TRBV6-2 or TRBV6-3; a possible D gene is TRBD2 (7 bases). This CDR3 has 16 residues. Germline CDR1 is MNHEY and CDR2 is SVGEGT. The V gene lost 6 bases and the J gene lost 2 bases, with 19 bases spanning the gap. Written as DNA, the CDR3 is TGTGCCAGCAGCTTATTAAGGGGGGGACTACAAGAGACCCAGTACTTC. Protein: CASSLLRGGLQETQYF.

The genes are TRBV9 and TRBJ2-2, with D perhaps matching TRBD2 (5 bases). CDR3 length: 15 residues. Germline lookup yields CDR1 SGDLS and CDR2 YYNGEE. Trimming left V 3 bases short and J 1 base short, with 10 bases between. CDR3 bases: TGTGCCAGCAGCGAGGGAGCAGTGAACACCGGGGAGCTGTTTTTT. It specifies CASSEGAVNTGELFF.

The chain carries TRBV6-1 and TRBJ2-5; D unresolved. CDR3 length: 13 residues. V was trimmed by 6 bases and J by 2 bases, leaving 10 bases between them. CDR1 is MNHNS and CDR2 is SASEGT in the germline V gene. This CDR3 reads CASSATRQETQYF. CDR3 in DNA: TGTGCCAGCAGCGCTACACGGCAAGAGACCCAGTACTTC.

V gene TRBV6-9 combines with J gene TRBJ1-2; weak D call: TRBD1 (5 bases). V lost 3 bases and J 5 bases, leaving 10 bases between the germline ends. The CDR3 sequence is 13 residues long. Germline loops: CDR1 MNHGY, CDR2 SVAAGI. The CDR3 loop reads CASSYPDSYGYTF. Written as DNA, the CDR3 is TGTGCCAGCAGTTACCCAGACAGTTATGGCTACACCTTC.

The J gene is TRBJ1-1, the V gene TRBV27; a weak D match, TRBD1 (6 bases). The CDR3 covers 15 residues. The germline CDR1 and CDR2 sequences are MNHEY and SMNVEV (reference sequence). The germline V and J ends were trimmed by 5 bases and 0 bases, with 13 bases remaining between them. The CDR3 region has the DNA TGTGCCAGCAGTCATCGACAGGCCATGAACACTGAAGCTTTCTTT. This sequence encodes CASSHRQAMNTEAFF.

This clonotype was found many times. The rearrangement joins TRBV5-1 to TRBJ1-4, with TRBD1 identical over 10 bases. This CDR3 has 18 residues. V lost 3 bases, J lost 1 base, and 9 bases stayed unmatched. Germline CDR1 SGHRS, CDR2 YFSETQ. The CDR3 reads CASSSGQGFGVTNEKLFF. Here the CDR3 DNA reads TGCGCCAGCAGCTCGGGACAGGGGTTTGGTGTAACTAATGAAAAACTGTTTTTT. The full variable domain, with the rest looked up from reference TRBV5-1 and TRBJ1-4, is KAGVTQTPRYLIKTRGQQVTLSCSPISGHRSVSWYQQTPGQGLQFLFEYFSETQRNKGNFPGRFSGRQFSNSRSEMNVSTLELGDSALYLCASSSGQGFGVTNEKLFFGSGTQLSVL.

The chain links TRBV5-6 to TRBJ1-5; TRBD1 matches 7 bases. The V gene's germline CDR1 is SGHDT and CDR2 YYEEEE. The length of the CDR3 is 17 residues. V was pared by 1 base and J by 1 base, with 8 bases of the junction left unmatched. The CDR3 here is CASSLYQGVMSNQPQHF. CDR3 DNA sequence: TGTGCCAGCAGCTTGTACCAGGGGGTCATGAGCAATCAGCCCCAGCATTTT.

This clonotype was seen at least ten times. The chain joins TRBV6-1 to TRBJ1-2; 7 bases match TRBD1. The trim removed 7 bases at V and 7 bases at J, leaving 6 bases unmatched. This CDR3 has 12 residues. CDR1 MNHNS and CDR2 SASEGT come from the germline V gene. This CDR3 reads CASTRGSFGYTF. The CDR3 DNA sequence: TGTGCCAGCACCAGGGGGTCGTTTGGCTACACCTTC.

The rearrangement joins TRBV20-1 to TRBJ2-7, with TRBD1 matching over 9 bases. Germline CDR1 DFQATT, CDR2 SNEGSKA (reference sequence). V lost 6 bases, J lost 3 bases, and 9 bases stayed unmatched. The CDR3 runs to 14 residues. CDR3 bases: TGCAGTGCAAATTACGAGACAGGGGGCTACGAGCAGTACTTC. It translates to CSANYETGGYEQYF.

V gene TRBV5-6 combines with J gene TRBJ1-1; perhaps TRBD1 as D (6 bases). Germline assignment: CDR1 SGHDT and CDR2 YYEEEE. The CDR3 sequence is 14 residues long. V gave up 2 bases and J gave up 5 bases, with 13 bases separating them. CDR3 sequence: CASSFVTGRTEAFF. The CDR3 bases are TGTGCCAGCAGCTTTGTCACAGGGCGAACTGAAGCTTTCTTT.

This chain's CDR3 is CASDKETNQPQHF. Here the CDR3 DNA reads TGTGCCAGCGATAAAGAAACCAATCAGCCCCAGCATTTT. The chain combines TRBV28 with TRBJ1-5; no reliable D call. The germline gives CDR1 MDHEN, CDR2 SYDVKM. V lost 8 bases and J lost 3, with 11 bases in between. There are 13 residues in the CDR3.

At least ten counts were recorded for this clonotype. The chain combines TRBV6-1 with TRBJ2-1; 12 nucleotides line up with TRBD2. The J segment lost 0 bases and the V segment lost 8 bases, leaving 11 bases of the junction unmatched. CDR1 and CDR2 (germline): MNHNS, SASEGT. The CDR3 totals 18 residues. This CDR3 reads CASGPGLAGLSSYNEQFF. CDR3 DNA sequence: TGTGCCAGCGGACCGGGACTAGCGGGCTTGAGCTCCTACAATGAGCAGTTCTTC.

This clonotype was seen many times. The CDR3 DNA is TGTGCCAGCAGTCTTGGACAGGGGGGGTACGAGCAGTACTTC. It translates to CASSLGQGGYEQYF. The V gene is TRBV12-3 or TRBV12-4, the J gene TRBJ2-7; TRBD1 agrees at 10 bases. The CDR3 covers 14 residues. Trimming removed 5 bases from V and 4 bases from J; junction bases left unmatched: 5.

This clonotype was counted a few times. J is TRBJ2-3 and V is TRBV29-1; D is possibly TRBD1 (5 bases). In germline, CDR1 is SQVTM, CDR2 ANQGSEA. V lost 8 bases and J 2 bases, leaving 17 bases between the germline ends. The CDR3 is 14 amino acids. The CDR3 loop reads CSCNSDRNTDTQYF. CDR3 DNA sequence: TGCAGCTGCAATTCCGACAGAAACACAGATACGCAGTATTTT.

The rearrangement joins TRBV10-2 to TRBJ2-1; 12 bases line up with TRBD2. The V gene end was trimmed by 7 bases and the J gene end by 7 bases; junction bases not matched to a gene: 5. Germline loops: CDR1 WSHSY, CDR2 SAAADI. This CDR3 has 14 amino acids. CDR3 sequence: CASMTSGSKNEQFF. CDR3 DNA: TGCGCCAGCATGACTAGCGGGAGTAAAAATGAGCAGTTCTTC.

The rearrangement links TRBV19 to TRBJ2-6, with D possibly TRBD1 on 5 matching bases. Germline assignment: CDR1 LNHDA and CDR2 SQIVND (reference sequence). V gave up 5 bases and J gave up 0 bases, with 11 bases separating them. The CDR3 loop spans 16 amino acids. CDR3 amino acids: CASSAGQVSGANVLTF. In DNA form, the CDR3 reads TGTGCCAGTAGTGCCGGACAAGTCTCTGGGGCCAACGTCCTGACTTTC.

This clonotype appeared many times. The rearrangement uses TRBV12-5 and TRBJ1-2; possibly TRBD1 for D (5 bases). The V end was cut by 0 bases, the J end by 8 bases, with 22 bases between. The CDR3 runs 17 residues. Germline V CDR1 and CDR2: LGHNT, FRNRAP. Here the CDR3 reads CASGLVRTGLMGRGYTF. In nucleotides, the CDR3 is TGTGCTAGTGGTTTGGTAAGAACCGGTCTAATGGGACGCGGCTACACCTTC.

The V and J genes are TRBV11-2 and TRBJ1-1; maybe TRBD1 (5 bases). The CDR3 extends over 15 amino acids. Deletions cut 5 bases from V and 1 base from J, with 14 bases between. In germline, CDR1 is SGHAT, CDR2 FQNNGV. The CDR3 DNA reads as TGTGCCAGCAGCCCCCGCGGACACTCGAACACTGAAGCTTTCTTT. It encodes CASSPRGHSNTEAFF.

This clonotype was seen many times. This sequence joins TRBV28 and TRBJ1-5, with D maybe TRBD1 (5 bases). CDR3 length equals 14 residues. The V gene lost 6 bases and the J gene lost 1 base, with 10 bases spanning the gap. From germline, CDR1 is MDHEN and CDR2 SYDVKM. The CDR3 loop is CASSHRDSNQPQHF. The CDR3 nucleotides read TGTGCCAGCAGCCACCGGGACAGCAATCAGCCCCAGCATTTT.